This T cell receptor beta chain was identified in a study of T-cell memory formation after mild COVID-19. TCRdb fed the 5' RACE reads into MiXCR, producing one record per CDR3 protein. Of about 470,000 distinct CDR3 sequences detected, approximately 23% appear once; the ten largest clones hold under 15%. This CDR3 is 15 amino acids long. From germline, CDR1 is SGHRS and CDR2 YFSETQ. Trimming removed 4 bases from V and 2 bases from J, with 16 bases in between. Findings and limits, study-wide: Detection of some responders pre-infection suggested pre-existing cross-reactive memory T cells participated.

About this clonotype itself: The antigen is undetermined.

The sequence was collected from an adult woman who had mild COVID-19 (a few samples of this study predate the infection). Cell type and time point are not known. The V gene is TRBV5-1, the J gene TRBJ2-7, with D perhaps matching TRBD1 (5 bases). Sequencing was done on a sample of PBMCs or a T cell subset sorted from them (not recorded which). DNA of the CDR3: TGCGCCAGCAGCCACTCCCCAGACAGCCCCTACGAGCAGTACTTC. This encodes CASSHSPDSPYEQYF.